The rows below give T cell receptor beta chains drawn from one sample of a study of blood T cell repertoires in COVID-19. Profiling relied on immunoSEQ multiplex PCR, and the TCRdb table lists in-frame clones only, not all of them. The repertoire holds a few hundred thousand clones, with roughly 90% as singletons. The specimen sequenced was PBMCs or T cells enriched from blood (not recorded which). These receptors were collected from a woman aged 25 to 45 who had been exposed to COVID-19. Each CDR3 is given with its conserved first and last residue. Fields, in order: V gene, J gene, CDR3 protein.

>TRBV11-3|TRBJ2-1
CASSAQTSGGHLREQFF
>TRBV5-1|TRBJ2-1
CASSFSGGAREQFF
>TRBV7-3|TRBJ2-3
CASSPGLAADTQYF
>TRBV5-4|TRBJ2-7
CASSFAVRVGAYEQYF
>TRBV7-2|TRBJ2-4
CASSFSGGGARNIQYF
>TRBV19|TRBJ2-3
CASSRASGGPGSTDTQYF
>TRBV10-2|TRBJ1-5
CASSDPSQPQHF
>TRBV12-3/TRBV12-4|TRBJ1-2
CASRGQNYGYTF
>TRBV10-2|TRBJ2-7
CASRTGLAIDEQYF
>TRBV19|TRBJ2-2
CASSIGPMAGELFF
>TRBV28|TRBJ1-1
CASIRREAFF
>TRBV5-8|TRBJ1-2
CASSVDTFNYGYTF
>TRBV10-3|TRBJ2-6
CAISESGPRQLSGANVLTF
>TRBV6-4|TRBJ2-3
CASRALGDADTQYF
>TRBV27|TRBJ1-2
CASSRQGQGVGYTF
>TRBV2|TRBJ1-1
CASSEAGGYTEAFF
>TRBV10-3|TRBJ2-2
CAISELGLAVTGELFF
>TRBV5-1|TRBJ2-3
CASSSLGSGDSTDTQYF
>TRBV19|TRBJ1-2
CASSIGQATNPSTGDGYTF
>TRBV19|TRBJ2-2
CASSPVAGITGELFF
>TRBV24-1|TRBJ2-6
CATSDPGLAGSSGANVLTF
>TRBV11-2|TRBJ1-3
CASSLVGGPTIYF
>TRBV12-3/TRBV12-4|TRBJ1-1
CASSRTGEAFF
>TRBV5-1|TRBJ2-7
CASSLAGGNYEQYF
>TRBV9|TRBJ1-1
CASSGDAAGDEAFF
>TRBV3-1/TRBV3-2|TRBJ2-5
CASSQVGQGIGTQYF
>TRBV5-1|TRBJ2-5
CASSPGQGMETQYF
>TRBV7-9|TRBJ1-1
CASSWIDKGGAGAFF
>TRBV11-2|TRBJ1-1
CASSSWGGDTAFF
>TRBV3-1/TRBV3-2|TRBJ2-3
CASSLPGRTQYF
>TRBV5-1|TRBJ2-7
CASSLEPSGGATVYEQYF
>TRBV7-2|TRBJ1-2
CASSFRGGWGYTF
>TRBV7-2|TRBJ1-2
CASSVQGGNYGYTF
>TRBV5-4|TRBJ1-6
CASSRGGGHNSYNSPLHF
>TRBV6-6|TRBJ2-7
CASSLGLEIHEQYF
>TRBV7-7|TRBJ2-5
CASSLGLAGAETQYF
>TRBV7-8|TRBJ1-5
CASSYVTGTGGSISNQPQHF
>TRBV4-2|TRBJ2-1
CASSPQARQGLNEQFF
>TRBV2|TRBJ2-2
CATQRGGGNTGELFF
>TRBV24-1|TRBJ2-1
CATSDGIGRVNEQFF
>TRBV4-1|TRBJ2-7
CASSHGTSTSGVSYEQYF
>TRBV13|TRBJ1-1
CASSLGGVDTEAFF
>TRBV3-1/TRBV3-2|TRBJ1-4
CASSLPGDLRNEKLFF
>TRBV10-3|TRBJ1-1
CAISEGWGAAEAFF
>TRBV7-6|TRBJ1-1
CASSRSEGGTEAFF
>TRBV6-5|TRBJ2-3
CASRGTGVDTQYF
>TRBV7-9|TRBJ2-6
CASMYGSGANVLTF
>TRBV15|TRBJ1-3
CATSVQGRVFGSGNTIYF
>TRBV15|TRBJ2-7
CATSRDLAGRTYEQYF
>TRBV5-6|TRBJ2-7
CASSWAVDEQYF
>TRBV3-1/TRBV3-2|TRBJ1-2
CASSQHVGWGQVNYGYTF